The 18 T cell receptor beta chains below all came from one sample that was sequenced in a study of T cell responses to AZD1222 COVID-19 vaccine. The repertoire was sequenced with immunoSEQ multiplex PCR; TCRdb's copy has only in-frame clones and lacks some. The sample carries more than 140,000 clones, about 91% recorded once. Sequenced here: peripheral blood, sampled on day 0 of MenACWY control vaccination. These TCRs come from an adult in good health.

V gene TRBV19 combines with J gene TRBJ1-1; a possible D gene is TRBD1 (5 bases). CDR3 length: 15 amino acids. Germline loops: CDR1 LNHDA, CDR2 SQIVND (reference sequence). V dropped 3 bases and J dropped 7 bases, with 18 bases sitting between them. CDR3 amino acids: CASSMPPAGLFEAFF. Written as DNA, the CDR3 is TGTGCCAGTAGTATGCCCCCCGCAGGGCTTTTTGAAGCTTTCTTT. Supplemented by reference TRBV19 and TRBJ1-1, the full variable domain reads DGGITQSPKYLFRKEGQNVTLSCEQNLNHDAMYWYRQDPGQGLRLIYYSQIVNDFQKGDIAEGYSVSREKKESFPLTVTSAQKNPTAFYLCASSMPPAGLFEAFFGQGTRLTVV.

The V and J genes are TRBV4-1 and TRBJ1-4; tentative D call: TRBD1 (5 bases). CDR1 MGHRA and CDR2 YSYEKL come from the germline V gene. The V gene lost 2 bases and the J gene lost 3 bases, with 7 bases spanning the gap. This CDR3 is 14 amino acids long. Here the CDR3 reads CASSQQGSNEKLFF. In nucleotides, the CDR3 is TGCGCCAGCAGCCAACAGGGATCTAATGAAAAACTGTTTTTT.

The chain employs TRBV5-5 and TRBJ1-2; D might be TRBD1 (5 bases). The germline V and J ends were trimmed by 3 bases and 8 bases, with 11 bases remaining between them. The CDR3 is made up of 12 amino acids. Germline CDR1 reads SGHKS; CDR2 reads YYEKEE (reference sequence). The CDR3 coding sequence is TGTGCCAGCAGCTCGTATACAGGAGGCTACACCTTC. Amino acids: CASSSYTGGYTF.

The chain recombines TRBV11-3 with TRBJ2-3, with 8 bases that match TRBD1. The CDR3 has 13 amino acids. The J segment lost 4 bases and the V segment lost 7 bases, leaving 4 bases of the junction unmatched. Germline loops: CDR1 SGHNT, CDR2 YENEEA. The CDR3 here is CASNYRGSDTQYF. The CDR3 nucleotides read TGTGCCAGCAATTACAGGGGGTCAGATACGCAGTATTTT.

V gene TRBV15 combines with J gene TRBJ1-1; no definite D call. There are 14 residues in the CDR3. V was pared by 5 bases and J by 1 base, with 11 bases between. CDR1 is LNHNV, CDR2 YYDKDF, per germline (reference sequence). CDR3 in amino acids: CATSARLGNTEAFF. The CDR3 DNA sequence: TGTGCCACCAGCGCTAGGCTGGGGAACACTGAAGCTTTCTTT.

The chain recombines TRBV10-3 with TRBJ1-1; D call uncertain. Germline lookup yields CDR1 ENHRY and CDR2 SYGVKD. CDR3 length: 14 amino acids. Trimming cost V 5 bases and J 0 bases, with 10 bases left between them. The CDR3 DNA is TGTGCCATCAGTACGGGAAAGATGAACACTGAAGCTTTCTTT. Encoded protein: CAISTGKMNTEAFF.

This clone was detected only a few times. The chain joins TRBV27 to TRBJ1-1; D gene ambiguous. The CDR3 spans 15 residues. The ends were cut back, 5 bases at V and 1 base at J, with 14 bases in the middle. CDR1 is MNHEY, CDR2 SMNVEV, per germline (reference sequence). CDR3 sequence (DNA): TGTGCCAGCAGTCCACCTAAGGGATCGAACACTGAAGCTTTCTTT. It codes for CASSPPKGSNTEAFF.

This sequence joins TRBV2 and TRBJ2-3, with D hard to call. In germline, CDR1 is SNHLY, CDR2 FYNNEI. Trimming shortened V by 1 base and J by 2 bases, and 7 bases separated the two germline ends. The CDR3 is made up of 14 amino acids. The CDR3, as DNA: TGTGCCAGCAGTGAAGACCATCCCACAGATACGCAGTATTTT. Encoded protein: CASSEDHPTDTQYF. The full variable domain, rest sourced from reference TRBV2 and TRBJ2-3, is EPEVTQTPSHQVTQMGQEVILRCVPISNHLYFYWYRQILGQKVEFLVSFYNNEISEKSEIFDDQFSVERPDGSNFTLKIRSTKLEDSAMYFCASSEDHPTDTQYFGPGTRLTVL.

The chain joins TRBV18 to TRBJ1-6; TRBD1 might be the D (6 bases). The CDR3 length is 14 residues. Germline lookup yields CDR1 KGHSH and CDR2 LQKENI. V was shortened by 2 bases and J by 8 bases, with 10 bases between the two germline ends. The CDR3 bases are TGTGCCAGCTCACCAGGGGGCAAGGATTCACCCCTCCACTTT. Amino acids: CASSPGGKDSPLHF. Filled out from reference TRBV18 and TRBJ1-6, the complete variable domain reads NAGVMQNPRHLVRRRGQEARLRCSPMKGHSHVYWYRQLPEEGLKFMVYLQKENIIDESGMPKERFSAEFPKEGPSILRIQQVVRGDSAAYFCASSPGGKDSPLHFGNGTRLTVT.

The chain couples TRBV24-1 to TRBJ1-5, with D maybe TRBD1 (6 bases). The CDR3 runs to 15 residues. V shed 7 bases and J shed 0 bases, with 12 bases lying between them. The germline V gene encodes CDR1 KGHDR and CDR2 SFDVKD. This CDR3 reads CATSEGQHSNQPQHF. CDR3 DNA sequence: TGTGCCACCAGCGAGGGACAACATAGCAATCAGCCCCAGCATTTT.

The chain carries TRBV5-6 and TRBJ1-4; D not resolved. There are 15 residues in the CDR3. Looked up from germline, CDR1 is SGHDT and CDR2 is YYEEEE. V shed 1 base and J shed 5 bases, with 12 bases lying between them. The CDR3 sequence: CASSLLGQLNEKLFF. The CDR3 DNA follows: TGTGCCAGCAGCTTGTTAGGGCAGCTAAATGAAAAACTGTTTTTT.

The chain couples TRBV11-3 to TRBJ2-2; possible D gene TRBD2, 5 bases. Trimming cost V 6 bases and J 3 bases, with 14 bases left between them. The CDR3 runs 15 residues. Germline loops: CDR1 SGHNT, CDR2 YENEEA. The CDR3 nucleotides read TGTGCCAGCAGTGTCATCCTAGCACACACCGGGGAGCTGTTTTTT. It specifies CASSVILAHTGELFF. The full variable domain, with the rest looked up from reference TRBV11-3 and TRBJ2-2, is EAGVVQSPRYKIIEKKQPVAFWCNPISGHNTLYWYLQNLGQGPELLIRYENEEAVDDSQLPKDRFSAERLKGVDSTLKIQPAELGDSAVYLCASSVILAHTGELFFGEGSRLTVL.

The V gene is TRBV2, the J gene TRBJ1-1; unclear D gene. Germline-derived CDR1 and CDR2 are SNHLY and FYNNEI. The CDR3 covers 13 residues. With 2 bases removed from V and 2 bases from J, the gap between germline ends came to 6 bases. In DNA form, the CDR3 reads TGTGCCAGCAGTGAATGGGATAACACTGAAGCTTTCTTT. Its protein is CASSEWDNTEAFF.

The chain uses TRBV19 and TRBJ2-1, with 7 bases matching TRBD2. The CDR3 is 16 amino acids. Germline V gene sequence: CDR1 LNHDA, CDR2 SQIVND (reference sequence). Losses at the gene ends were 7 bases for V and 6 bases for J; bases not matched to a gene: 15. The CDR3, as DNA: TGTGCCAGTAAAGGTCGGGCGGGGGAGACCGTCAATGAGCAGTTCTTC. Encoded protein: CASKGRAGETVNEQFF.

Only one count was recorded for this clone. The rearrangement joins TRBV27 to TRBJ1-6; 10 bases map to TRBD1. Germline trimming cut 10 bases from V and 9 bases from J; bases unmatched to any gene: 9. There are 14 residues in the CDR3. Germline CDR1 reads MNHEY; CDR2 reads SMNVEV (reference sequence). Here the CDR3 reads CATRQGARISPLHF. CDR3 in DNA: TGTGCCACCAGACAGGGGGCGCGTATTTCACCCCTCCACTTT.

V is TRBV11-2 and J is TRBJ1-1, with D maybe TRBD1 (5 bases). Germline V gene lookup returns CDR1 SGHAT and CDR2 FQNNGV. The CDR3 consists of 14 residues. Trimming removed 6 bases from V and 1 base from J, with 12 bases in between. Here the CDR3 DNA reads TGTGCCAGCAGGGGACTTTTTAAGAACACTGAAGCTTTCTTT. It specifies CASRGLFKNTEAFF.

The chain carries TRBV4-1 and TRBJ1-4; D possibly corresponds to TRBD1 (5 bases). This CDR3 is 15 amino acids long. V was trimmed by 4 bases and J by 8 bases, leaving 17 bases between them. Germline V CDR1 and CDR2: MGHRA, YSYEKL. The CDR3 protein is CASSPMEGRREKLFF. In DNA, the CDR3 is TGCGCCAGCAGCCCGATGGAGGGGCGAAGGGAAAAACTGTTTTTT.

CDR3 protein: CASSYGGSSYNEQFF. The CDR3 DNA reads as TGTGCCAGCAGTTACGGCGGGAGCTCCTACAATGAGCAGTTCTTC. V gene TRBV6-5 combines with J gene TRBJ2-1; TRBD2 matches 7 bases. The J segment lost 0 bases and the V segment lost 2 bases, leaving 1 base of the junction unmatched. The germline CDR1 and CDR2 sequences are MNHEY and SVGAGI. The CDR3 runs 15 residues.